Here is one T cell receptor (beta chain) with its context. The antigen remains undetermined. The method was immunoSEQ multiplex PCR; TCRdb's version includes in-frame clones alone and lacks a portion of them. The sample shows more than 550,000 clones, about 90% of them seen only once. CDR1 SGHAT and CDR2 FQNNGV come from the germline V gene. This CDR3 comprises 13 residues. Trimming pared 2 bases from V and 6 bases from J, leaving 11 bases between. The data are from a study of shared clonotypes between healthy human individuals. Overall study findings and caveats: The represented genetic and exposure-history diversity was limited by the small number of donors. Clonotypes not shared had lower generation probabilities than those common to all four donors.

Source material: memory CD8+ T cells from PBMCs. Stated subset: CD45RO+ cells pooled with CCR7-negative TemRA cells. V and J are TRBV11-2 and TRBJ2-7; tentatively, D is TRBD2 (6 bases). The sequence was collected from a man younger than 30 in good health. Some clones in this sample may be carry-over from other donors' samples. The CDR3 DNA follows: TGTGCCAGCAGCTTAACCCGGGGACTCGAGCAGTACTTC. Encoded protein: CASSLTRGLEQYF. Complete variable domain (other parts from reference TRBV11-2 and TRBJ2-7): EAGVAQSPRYKIIEKRQSVAFWCNPISGHATLYWYQQILGQGPKLLIQFQNNGVVDDSQLPKDRFSAERLKGVDSTLKIQPAKLEDSAVYLCASSLTRGLEQYFGPGTRLTVT.